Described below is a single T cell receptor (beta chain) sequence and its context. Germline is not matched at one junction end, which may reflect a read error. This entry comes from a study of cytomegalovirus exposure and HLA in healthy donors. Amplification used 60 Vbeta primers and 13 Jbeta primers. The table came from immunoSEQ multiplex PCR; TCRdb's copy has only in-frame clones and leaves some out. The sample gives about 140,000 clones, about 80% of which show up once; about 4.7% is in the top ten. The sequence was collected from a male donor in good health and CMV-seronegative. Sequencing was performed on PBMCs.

CDR3 bases: TGTGCCAGCAGCGAAGGGTCGGCCGGGGAGCTGTTTTTT. It yields the protein CASSEGSAGELFF. This chain connects TRBV2 to TRBJ2-2; no clear D gene. Germline V gene sequence: CDR1 SNHLY, CDR2 FYNNEI. The CDR3 contains 13 residues.